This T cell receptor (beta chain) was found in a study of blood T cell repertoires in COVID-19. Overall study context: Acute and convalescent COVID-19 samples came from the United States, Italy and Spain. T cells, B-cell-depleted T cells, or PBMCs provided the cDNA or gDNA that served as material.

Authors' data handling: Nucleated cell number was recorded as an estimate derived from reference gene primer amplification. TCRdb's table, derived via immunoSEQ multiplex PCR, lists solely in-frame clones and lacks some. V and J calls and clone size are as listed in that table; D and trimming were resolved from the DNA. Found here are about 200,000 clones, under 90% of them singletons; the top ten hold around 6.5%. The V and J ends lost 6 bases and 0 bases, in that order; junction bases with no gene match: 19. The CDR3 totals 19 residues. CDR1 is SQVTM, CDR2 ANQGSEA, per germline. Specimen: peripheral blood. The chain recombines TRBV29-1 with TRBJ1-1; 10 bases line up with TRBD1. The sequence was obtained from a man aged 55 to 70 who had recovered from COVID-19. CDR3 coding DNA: TGCAGCGTCCAGAAAGGGGGACAGGGGTTGTTTGGTTTGAACACTGAAGCTTTCTTT. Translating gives CSVQKGGQGLFGLNTEAFF.